The clone carrying this T cell receptor (beta chain) appeared a few times. Antigen: not known. Time point denoted: cycle 4 day 1 (C4D1), after 6 weeks of nivolumab. Every patient had relapsed following autologous stem cell transplantation, and cohorts differed in brentuximab vedotin exposure. The CDR3 consists of 14 residues. The V end was cut by 3 bases, the J end by 7 bases, with 12 bases between. The V gene's germline CDR1 is MNHGY and CDR2 SVAAGI. This specimen belongs to a study of PD-1 blockade in classical Hodgkin lymphoma. The study, taken as a whole, reports: It was among complete responders that baseline diversity resembled that of newly diagnosed patients.

The method was immunoSEQ multiplex PCR; TCRdb's version includes in-frame clones alone and lacks a portion of them. In the table there are approximately 49,000 clones, about 80% of which are singletons. The chain couples TRBV6-9 to TRBJ2-2, with D perhaps matching TRBD2 (6 bases). The source is a human donor with classical Hodgkin lymphoma. The specimen comprised peripheral blood mononuclear cells (PBMCs), sampled before the fourth cycle of nivolumab. In DNA, the CDR3 is TGTGCCAGCAGTTACGCCTTGGGGGGCGGGGAGCTGTTTTTT. The encoded protein is CASSYALGGGELFF.